This T cell receptor (beta chain) was recorded in a study of blood T cell repertoires in COVID-19. Generated by immunoSEQ multiplex PCR, the TCRdb table keeps only in-frame clones and is missing some. The sample consists of 250,000 to 300,000 clones, almost 85% of them appearing once. The CDR3 totals 15 residues. Germline V CDR1 and CDR2: MDHEN, SYDVKM. V lost 2 bases to trimming and J lost 0 bases, with 8 bases between them. Material: peripheral blood. The TCR sequence derives from a man aged 45-65 years with active or convalescent COVID-19. This chain joins TRBV28 and TRBJ1-3; the D gene is possibly TRBD1 (5 bases). CDR3 in DNA: TGTGCCAGCAGTTTACCACAGGACTCTGGAAACACCATATATTTT. It yields the protein CASSLPQDSGNTIYF.